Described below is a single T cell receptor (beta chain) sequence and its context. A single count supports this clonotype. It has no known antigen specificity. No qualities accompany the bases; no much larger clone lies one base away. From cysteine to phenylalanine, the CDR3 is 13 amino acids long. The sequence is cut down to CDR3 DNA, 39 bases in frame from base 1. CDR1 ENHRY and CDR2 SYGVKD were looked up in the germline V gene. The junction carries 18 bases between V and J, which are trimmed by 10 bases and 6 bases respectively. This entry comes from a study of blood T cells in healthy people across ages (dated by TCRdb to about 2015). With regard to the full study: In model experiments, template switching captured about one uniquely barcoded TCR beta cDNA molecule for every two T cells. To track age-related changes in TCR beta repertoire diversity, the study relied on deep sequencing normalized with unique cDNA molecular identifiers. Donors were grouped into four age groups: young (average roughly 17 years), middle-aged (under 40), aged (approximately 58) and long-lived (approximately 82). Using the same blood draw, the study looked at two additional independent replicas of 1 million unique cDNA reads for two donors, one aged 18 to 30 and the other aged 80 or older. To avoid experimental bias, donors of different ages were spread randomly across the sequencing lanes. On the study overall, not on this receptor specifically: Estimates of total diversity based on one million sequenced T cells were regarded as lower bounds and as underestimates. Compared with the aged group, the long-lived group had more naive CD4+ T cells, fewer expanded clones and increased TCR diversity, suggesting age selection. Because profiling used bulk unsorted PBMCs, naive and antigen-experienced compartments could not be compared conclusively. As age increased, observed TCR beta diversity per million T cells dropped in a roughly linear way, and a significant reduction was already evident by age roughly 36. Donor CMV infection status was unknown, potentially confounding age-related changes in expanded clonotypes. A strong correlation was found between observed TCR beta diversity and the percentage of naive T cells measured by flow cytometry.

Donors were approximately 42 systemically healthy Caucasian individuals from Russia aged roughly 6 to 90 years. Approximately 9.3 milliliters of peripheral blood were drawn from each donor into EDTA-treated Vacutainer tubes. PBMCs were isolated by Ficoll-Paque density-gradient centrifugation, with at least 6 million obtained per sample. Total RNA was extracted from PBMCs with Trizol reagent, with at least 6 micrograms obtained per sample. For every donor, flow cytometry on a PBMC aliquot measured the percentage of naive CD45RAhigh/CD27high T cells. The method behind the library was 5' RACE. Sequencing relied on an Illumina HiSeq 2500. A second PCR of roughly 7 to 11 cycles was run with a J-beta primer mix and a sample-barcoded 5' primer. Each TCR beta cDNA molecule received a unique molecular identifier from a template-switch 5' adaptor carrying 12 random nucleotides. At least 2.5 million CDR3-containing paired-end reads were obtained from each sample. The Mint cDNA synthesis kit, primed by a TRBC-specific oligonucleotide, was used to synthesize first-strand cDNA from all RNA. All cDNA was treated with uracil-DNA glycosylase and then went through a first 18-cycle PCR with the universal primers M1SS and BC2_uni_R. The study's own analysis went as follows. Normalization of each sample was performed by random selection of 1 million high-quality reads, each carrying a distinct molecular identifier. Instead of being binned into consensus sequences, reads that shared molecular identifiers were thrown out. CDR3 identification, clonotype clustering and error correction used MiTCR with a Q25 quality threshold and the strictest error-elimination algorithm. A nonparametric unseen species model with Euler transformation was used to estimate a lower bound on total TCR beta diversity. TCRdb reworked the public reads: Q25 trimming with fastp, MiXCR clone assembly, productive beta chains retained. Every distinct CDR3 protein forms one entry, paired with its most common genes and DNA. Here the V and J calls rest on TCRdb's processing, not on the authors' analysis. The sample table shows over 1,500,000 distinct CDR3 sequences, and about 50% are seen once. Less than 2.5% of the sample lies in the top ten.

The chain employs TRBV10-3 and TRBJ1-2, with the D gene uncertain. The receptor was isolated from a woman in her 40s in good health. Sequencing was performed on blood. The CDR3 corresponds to CATSGKLYDGYTF. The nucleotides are TGTGCCACAAGCGGGAAACTCTATGATGGCTACACCTTC.